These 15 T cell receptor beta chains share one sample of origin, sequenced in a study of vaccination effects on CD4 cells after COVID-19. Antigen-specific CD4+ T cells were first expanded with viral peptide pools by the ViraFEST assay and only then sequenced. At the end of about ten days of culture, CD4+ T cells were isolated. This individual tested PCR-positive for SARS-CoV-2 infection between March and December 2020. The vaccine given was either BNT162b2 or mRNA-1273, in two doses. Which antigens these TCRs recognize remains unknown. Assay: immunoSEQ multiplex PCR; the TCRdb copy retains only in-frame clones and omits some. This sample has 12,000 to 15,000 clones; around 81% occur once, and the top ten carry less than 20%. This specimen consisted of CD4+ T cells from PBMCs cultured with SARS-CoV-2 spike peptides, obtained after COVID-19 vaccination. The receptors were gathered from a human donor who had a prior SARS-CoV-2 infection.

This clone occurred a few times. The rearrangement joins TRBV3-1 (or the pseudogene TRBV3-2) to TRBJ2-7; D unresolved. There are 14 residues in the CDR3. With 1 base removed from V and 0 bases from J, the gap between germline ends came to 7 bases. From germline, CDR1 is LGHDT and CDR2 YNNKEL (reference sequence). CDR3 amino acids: CASSQGLSSYEQYF. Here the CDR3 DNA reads TGTGCCAGCAGCCAAGGTCTTAGCTCCTACGAGCAGTACTTC.

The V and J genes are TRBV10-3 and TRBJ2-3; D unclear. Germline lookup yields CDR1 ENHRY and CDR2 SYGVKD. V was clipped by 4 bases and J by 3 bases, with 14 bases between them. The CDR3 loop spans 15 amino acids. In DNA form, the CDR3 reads TGTGCCATCAGTGCGGATCCGGCCGGGACAGATACGCAGTATTTT. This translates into CAISADPAGTDTQYF.

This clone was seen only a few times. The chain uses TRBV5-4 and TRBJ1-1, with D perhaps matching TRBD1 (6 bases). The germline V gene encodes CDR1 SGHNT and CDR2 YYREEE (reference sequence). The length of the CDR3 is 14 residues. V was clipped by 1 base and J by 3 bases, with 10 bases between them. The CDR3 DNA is TGTGCCAGCAGCTTGAGCAGGGGCTACACTGAAGCTTTCTTT. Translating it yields CASSLSRGYTEAFF.

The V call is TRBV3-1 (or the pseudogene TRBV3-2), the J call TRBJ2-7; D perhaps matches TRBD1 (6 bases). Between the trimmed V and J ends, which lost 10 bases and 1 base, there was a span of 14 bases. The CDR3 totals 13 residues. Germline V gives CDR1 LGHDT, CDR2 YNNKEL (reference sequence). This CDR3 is CATSRQDSYEQYF. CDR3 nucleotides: TGTGCCACCTCTAGACAGGATTCCTACGAGCAGTACTTC.

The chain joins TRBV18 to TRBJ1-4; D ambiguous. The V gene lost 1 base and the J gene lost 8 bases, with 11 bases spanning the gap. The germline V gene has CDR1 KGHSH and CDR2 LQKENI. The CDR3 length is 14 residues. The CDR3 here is CASSPQGIREKLFF. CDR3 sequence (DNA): TGTGCCAGCTCACCACAGGGTATTAGAGAAAAACTGTTTTTT.

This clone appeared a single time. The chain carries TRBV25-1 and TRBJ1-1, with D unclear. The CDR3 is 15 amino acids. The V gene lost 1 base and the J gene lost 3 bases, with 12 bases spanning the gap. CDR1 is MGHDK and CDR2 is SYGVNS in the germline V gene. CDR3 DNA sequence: TGTGCCAGCAGTGAATCCTGGGGTGATGACACTGAAGCTTTCTTT. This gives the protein CASSESWGDDTEAFF.

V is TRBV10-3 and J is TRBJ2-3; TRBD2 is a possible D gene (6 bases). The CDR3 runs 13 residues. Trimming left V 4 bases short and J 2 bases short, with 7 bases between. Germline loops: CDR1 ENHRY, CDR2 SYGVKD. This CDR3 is CAISAGDTDTQYF. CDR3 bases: TGTGCCATCAGTGCGGGAGACACAGATACGCAGTATTTT.

The CDR3 DNA follows: TGTGCCACCAGTGACAGCAGCAGGACAGGGGGCCCCTACAATGAGCAGTTCTTC. It yields the protein CATSDSSRTGGPYNEQFF. The rearrangement links TRBV24-1 to TRBJ2-1; 11 nucleotides align to TRBD1. The CDR3 runs to 18 residues. Germline CDR1 KGHDR, CDR2 SFDVKD. J was trimmed by 2 bases and V by 4 bases; bases with no gene match: 9.

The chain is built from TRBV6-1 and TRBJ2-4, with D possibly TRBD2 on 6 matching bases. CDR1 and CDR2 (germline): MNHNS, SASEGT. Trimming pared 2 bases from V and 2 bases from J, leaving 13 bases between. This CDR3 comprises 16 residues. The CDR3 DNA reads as TGTGCCAGCAGTGAATTTAGGACTACAACCAAAAACATTCAGTACTTC. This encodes CASSEFRTTTKNIQYF.

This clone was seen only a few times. Here the CDR3 DNA reads TGTGCTAGTGGTACTCAGGCCGCCAACTATGGCTACACCTTC. This encodes CASGTQAANYGYTF. The chain joins TRBV12-5 to TRBJ1-2; D call uncertain. CDR1 is LGHNT and CDR2 is FRNRAP in the germline V gene. The CDR3 has 14 residues. Between the trimmed V and J ends, which lost 5 bases and 2 bases, there was a span of 12 bases.

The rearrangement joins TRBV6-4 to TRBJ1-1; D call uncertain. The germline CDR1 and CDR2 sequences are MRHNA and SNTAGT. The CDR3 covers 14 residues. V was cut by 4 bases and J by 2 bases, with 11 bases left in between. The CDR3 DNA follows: TGTGCCAGCAGTGCCTCGTTGGATAACACTGAAGCTTTCTTT. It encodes CASSASLDNTEAFF.

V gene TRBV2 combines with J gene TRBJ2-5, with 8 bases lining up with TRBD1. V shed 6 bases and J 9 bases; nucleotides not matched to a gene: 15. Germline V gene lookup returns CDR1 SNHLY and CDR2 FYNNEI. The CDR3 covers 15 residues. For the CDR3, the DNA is TGTGCCAGCAGGGATTCGGCGACAGGGGCAGTGGCCCAGTACTTC. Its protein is CASRDSATGAVAQYF.

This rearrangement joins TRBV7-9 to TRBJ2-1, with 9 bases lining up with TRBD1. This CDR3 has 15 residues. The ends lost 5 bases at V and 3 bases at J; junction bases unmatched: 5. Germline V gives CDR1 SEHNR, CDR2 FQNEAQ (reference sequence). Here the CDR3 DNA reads TGTGCCAGCAGCCCGCGGGACAGGGTCTACAATGAGCAGTTCTTC. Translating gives CASSPRDRVYNEQFF.

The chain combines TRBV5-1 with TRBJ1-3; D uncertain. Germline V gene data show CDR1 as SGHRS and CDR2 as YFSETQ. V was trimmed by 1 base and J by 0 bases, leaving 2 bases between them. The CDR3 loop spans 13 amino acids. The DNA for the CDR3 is TGCGCCAGCAGCTTGAACTCTGGAAACACCATATATTTT. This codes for CASSLNSGNTIYF. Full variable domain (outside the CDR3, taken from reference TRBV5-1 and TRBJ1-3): KAGVTQTPRYLIKTRGQQVTLSCSPISGHRSVSWYQQTPGQGLQFLFEYFSETQRNKGNFPGRFSGRQFSNSRSEMNVSTLELGDSALYLCASSLNSGNTIYFGEGSWLTVV.

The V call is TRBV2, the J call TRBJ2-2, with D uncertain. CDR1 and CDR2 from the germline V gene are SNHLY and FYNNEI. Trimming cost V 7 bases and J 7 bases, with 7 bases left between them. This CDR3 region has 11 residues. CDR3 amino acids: CASKLDGELFF. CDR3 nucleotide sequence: TGTGCCAGCAAACTTGACGGGGAGCTGTTTTTT.